The 2 T cell receptor beta chains below come from one sample, sequenced in a study of Graves' ophthalmopathy and Graves' hyperthyroidism. Amplified material comprised TCR beta CDR3 regions derived from RNA transcripts. HTBI primers served in a first-round RT-PCR, which a second-round multiplex PCR followed. TCRdb used MiXCR to reprocess the multiplex PCR reads, holding one entry per CDR3 protein. The sample includes about 400,000 distinct CDR3 sequences, approximately 20% of them seen just once. The sequenced material came from peripheral blood. Receptor source: a woman younger than 30 with Graves' ophthalmopathy.

This clonotype occurred many times. The CDR3: CASSPPRAVTYEQYF. CDR3 DNA sequence: TGTGCCAGCAGCCCTCCTCGAGCGGTCACCTACGAGCAGTACTTC. The chain links TRBV7-8 to TRBJ2-7; maybe TRBD2 (5 bases). CDR1 is SGHVS and CDR2 is FQNEAQ in the germline V gene. CDR3 length equals 15 residues. Trimming stripped 5 bases from V and 2 bases from J, with 16 bases between.

This clonotype was detected ten times or more. The chain links TRBV28 to TRBJ1-5; 7 nucleotides align to TRBD1. Germline V gene data show CDR1 as MDHEN and CDR2 as SYDVKM. J lost 3 bases, V lost 7 bases, and 6 bases had no gene match. CDR3 length: 14 residues. DNA of the CDR3: TGTGCCAGCACGGGACAGCCTTTCAATCAGCCCCAGCATTTT. This gives the protein CASTGQPFNQPQHF.